The clone carrying this T cell receptor (beta chain) was observed a single time. Its antigen is not known. The data stem from a study of radiotherapy plus CTLA-4 blockade in lung cancer. Across the whole study: Objective responses were documented in roughly 20% of patients, with disease control in about 28%.

Study-wide findings and caveats: Strongest reported response predictors: early blood clone changes and post-radiation interferon-beta. Radiotherapy with ipilimumab was followed by blood expansion of tumor-derived clones.

The data were produced by immunoSEQ multiplex PCR, yet TCRdb's version contains in-frame clones alone and is incomplete. Here the sample spans about 51,000 clones, roughly 80% being singletons. The V gene lost 2 bases and the J gene lost 4 bases, with 5 bases spanning the gap. This CDR3 has 13 amino acids. CDR1 and CDR2 from the germline V gene are KGHSH and LQKENI. Treatment of patients with chemo-refractory metastatic non-small-cell lung cancer consisted of focal radiation plus CTLA-4 blockade with ipilimumab. The chain has TRBV18 and TRBJ2-2; D not certain. This TCR came from a human donor with non-small cell lung cancer who had a complete response to radiotherapy plus ipilimumab. This specimen consisted of peripheral blood, obtained from a patient treated with radiotherapy plus ipilimumab. CDR3 DNA: TGTGCCAGCTCACCATCCAGCACCGGGGAGCTGTTTTTT. The encoded protein is CASSPSSTGELFF.